A single sample gave rise to the 21 T cell receptor beta chains below, sequenced in a study of cytomegalovirus exposure and HLA in healthy donors. The data were produced by immunoSEQ multiplex PCR, yet TCRdb's version contains in-frame clones alone and is incomplete. The sample includes 140,000 or so clones, 87% of them seen just once. Sequencing was done on a sample of PBMCs. The receptors here all came from a man between 18 and 29 years old in good health and CMV-seropositive.

The chain employs TRBV27 and TRBJ1-3; 7 bases match TRBD1. Germline assignment: CDR1 MNHEY and CDR2 SMNVEV (reference sequence). The CDR3 has 18 amino acids. Trimming at V came to 5 bases and at J to 3 bases, leaving 16 bases not matched to a gene. In nucleotides, the CDR3 is TGTGCCAGCAGTCAAGTGATCCCGACAGGGAAGATTGGAAACACCATATATTTT. Residues: CASSQVIPTGKIGNTIYF.

The genes are TRBV10-2 and TRBJ2-7; the D gene is possibly TRBD2 (5 bases). The CDR3 contains 15 residues. CDR1 and CDR2 from the germline V gene are WSHSY and SAAADI. Trimming removed 6 bases from V and 0 bases from J, with 15 bases in between. CDR3 sequence (DNA): TGCGCCAGCAGACTTATAAGCGGAAACTCCTACGAGCAGTACTTC. Protein product: CASRLISGNSYEQYF.

This chain links TRBV30 with TRBJ1-1, with TRBD1 matching over 7 bases. In germline, CDR1 is GTSNPN, CDR2 SVGIG (reference sequence). CDR3 size: 13 residues. J lost 5 bases, V lost 7 bases, and 10 bases had no gene match. In nucleotides, the CDR3 is TGTGCCTTTTCACAGGGGTTGGGGACTGAAGCTTTCTTT. It codes for CAFSQGLGTEAFF. The full variable domain, its missing parts supplied by reference TRBV30 and TRBJ1-1, is SQTIHQWPATLVQPVGSPLSLECTVEGTSNPNLYWYRQAAGRGLQLLFYSVGIGQISSEVPQNLSASRPQDRQFILSSKKLLLSDSGFYLCAFSQGLGTEAFFGQGTRLTVV.

The genes are TRBV6-6 and TRBJ1-2, with 10 bases that match TRBD1. There are 15 residues in the CDR3. Losses at the gene ends were 3 bases for V and 3 bases for J; bases not matched to a gene: 4. The germline V gene encodes CDR1 MNHNY and CDR2 SVGAGI (reference sequence). CDR3 residues: CASSYGTGEDYGYTF. CDR3 nucleotides: TGTGCCAGCAGTTATGGGACAGGGGAGGACTATGGCTACACCTTC.

This rearrangement joins TRBV5-6 to TRBJ1-2; 7 bases are shared with TRBD1. The V segment lost 1 base and the J segment 3 bases; nucleotides outside the gene matches: 3. The germline V gene encodes CDR1 SGHDT and CDR2 YYEEEE. The CDR3 extends over 14 amino acids. CDR3 bases: TGTGCCAGCAGCTTGCCCGGACAGGACTATGGCTACACCTTC. Protein: CASSLPGQDYGYTF. The full variable domain, rest sourced from reference TRBV5-6 and TRBJ1-2, is DAGVTQSPTHLIKTRGQQVTLRCSPKSGHDTVSWYQQALGQGPQFIFQYYEEEERQRGNFPDRFSGHQFPNYSSELNVNALLLGDSALYLCASSLPGQDYGYTFGSGTRLTVV.

V is TRBV28 and J is TRBJ1-4; no clear D gene. The V and J ends lost 1 base and 8 bases respectively, with 11 bases between them. The CDR3 length is 14 residues. Germline V gene lookup returns CDR1 MDHEN and CDR2 SYDVKM. The CDR3 DNA follows: TGTGCCAGCAGTTTATCGGCGGGGAACGAAAAACTGTTTTTT. Amino acids: CASSLSAGNEKLFF.

The CDR3 DNA sequence: TGTGCCAGCAGACCGGGACAGGGAGGAAACACCATATATTTT. This translates into CASRPGQGGNTIYF. The V gene is TRBV28, the J gene TRBJ1-3; 9 bases fit TRBD1. The CDR3 is 14 residues long. Germline CDR1 and CDR2: MDHEN and SYDVKM. The V segment lost 6 bases and the J segment 4 bases; nucleotides outside the gene matches: 4.

This chain joins TRBV6-5 and TRBJ2-1, with TRBD1 matching over 7 bases. Germline-derived CDR1 and CDR2 are MNHEY and SVGAGI. The CDR3 loop spans 14 amino acids. J lost 4 bases, V lost 4 bases, and 4 bases had no gene match. Here the CDR3 DNA reads TGTGCCAGCAGTTCCCTGGGACAGTACAATGAGCAGTTCTTC. As protein: CASSSLGQYNEQFF.

V usage is TRBV5-6 and J usage is TRBJ2-1, with 9 bases matching TRBD2. CDR1 and CDR2 from the germline V gene are SGHDT and YYEEEE. The CDR3 covers 16 residues. Trimming at V came to 6 bases and at J to 10 bases, leaving 17 bases not matched to a gene. For the CDR3, the DNA is TGTGCCAGCAACCTAGGTGGTAGCGGGAGAGCCTACGAGCAGTTCTTC. Translating gives CASNLGGSGRAYEQFF.

V and J are TRBV27 and TRBJ2-3; 7 bases map to TRBD1. The CDR3 covers 19 residues. CDR1 is MNHEY and CDR2 is SMNVEV in the germline V gene (reference sequence). The junction had 24 bases not matched to a gene; V was cut back by 5 bases and J by 7 bases. CDR3 in DNA: TGTGCCAGCAGTCAATCCCCAAATTATAACAGGGGCCCTATACATACGCAGTATTTT. As protein: CASSQSPNYNRGPIHTQYF.

V usage is TRBV6-5 and J usage is TRBJ1-1; 7 bases are a match to TRBD1. J gave up 2 bases and V 4 bases, and 4 bases lay outside the gene matches. This CDR3 contains 14 residues. The germline gives CDR1 MNHEY, CDR2 SVGAGI. In nucleotides, the CDR3 is TGTGCCAGCAGTTCTACAGGGGTCAACACTGAAGCTTTCTTT. Translated: CASSSTGVNTEAFF.

CDR3 nucleotide sequence: TGTGCCAGCAGTCGGACAGGGATCATGAACACTGAAGCTTTCTTT. Amino acids: CASSRTGIMNTEAFF. V is TRBV6-5 and J is TRBJ1-1; 8 bases are a match to TRBD1. CDR3 length: 15 residues. After removal of 5 bases from V and 0 bases from J, the junction contained 5 bases not matched to a gene. Germline lookup yields CDR1 MNHEY and CDR2 SVGAGI.

The chain couples TRBV5-4 to TRBJ2-7; 9 nucleotides align to TRBD2. CDR1 is SGHNT and CDR2 is YYREEE in the germline V gene (reference sequence). V lost 5 bases, J lost 3 bases, and 18 bases stayed unmatched. The CDR3 runs to 18 residues. The CDR3 reads CASSPPREAGGAVYEQYF. The CDR3 coding sequence is TGTGCCAGCAGTCCCCCTAGGGAAGCGGGGGGCGCAGTCTACGAGCAGTACTTC.

The CDR3 coding sequence is TGTGCCAGTAGGCGGACTAGCGGGCTAGTACTAAACAATGAGCAGTTCTTC. It yields the protein CASRRTSGLVLNNEQFF. The V gene is TRBV19, the J gene TRBJ2-1, with 11 positions matching TRBD2. Losses at the gene ends were 6 bases for V and 5 bases for J; bases not matched to a gene: 12. This CDR3 is 17 amino acids long. Germline V gene sequence: CDR1 LNHDA, CDR2 SQIVND (reference sequence).

The chain is built from TRBV27 and TRBJ1-2, with 9 bases that match TRBD1. CDR1 MNHEY and CDR2 SMNVEV come from the germline V gene (reference sequence). The CDR3 sequence is 17 residues long. The V gene end was trimmed by 2 bases and the J gene end by 2 bases; junction bases not matched to a gene: 9. In DNA, the CDR3 is TGTGCCAGCAGTTTAGCCGCCGGGACAGGGAGCAACTATGGCTACACCTTC. It specifies CASSLAAGTGSNYGYTF.

The chain couples TRBV4-2 to TRBJ2-1, with 7 bases matching TRBD2. V lost 4 bases to trimming and J lost 9 bases; unmatched junction nucleotides: 15. The CDR3 totals 16 residues. Germline assignment: CDR1 LGHNA and CDR2 YNFKEQ. CDR3 residues: CASSPPERGRISEQFF. CDR3 DNA: TGTGCCAGCAGCCCCCCGGAGCGGGGCAGAATTAGTGAGCAGTTCTTC.

On this clone: The same CDR3 also results from other DNA sequences found in this sample. The chain has TRBV19 and TRBJ2-7, with D possibly TRBD2 on 6 matching bases. From germline, CDR1 is LNHDA and CDR2 SQIVND (reference sequence). This CDR3 is 13 amino acids long. V lost 3 bases, J lost 4 bases, and 10 bases lay in between. The CDR3 bases are TGTGCCAGTAGTATCGGGAGTGGGTACGAGCAGTACTTC. The encoded protein is CASSIGSGYEQYF.

The V gene is TRBV27, the J gene TRBJ1-1, with 7 bases lining up with TRBD1. Germline V gene data show CDR1 as MNHEY and CDR2 as SMNVEV (reference sequence). The ends lost 2 bases at V and 9 bases at J; junction bases unmatched: 6. The CDR3 is 13 amino acids. Here the CDR3 reads CASSLTGDRQAFF. Written as DNA, the CDR3 is TGTGCCAGCAGTTTAACGGGGGACAGACAAGCTTTCTTT.

This chain uses TRBV5-4 with TRBJ2-1, with a weak D call TRBD1 (6 bases). The CDR3 is made up of 14 amino acids. V lost 10 bases and J 8 bases, leaving 22 bases between the germline ends. The germline V gene has CDR1 SGHNT and CDR2 YYREEE (reference sequence). The CDR3 sequence: CASATGLSLDEQFF. The CDR3 DNA reads as TGTGCCTCAGCGACAGGACTCTCCCTGGATGAGCAGTTCTTC. The variable domain in full, completed from reference TRBV5-4 and TRBJ2-1, reads ETGVTQSPTHLIKTRGQQVTLRCSSQSGHNTVSWYQQALGQGPQFIFQYYREEENGRGNFPPRFSGLQFPNYSSELNVNALELDDSALYLCASATGLSLDEQFFGPGTRLTVL.

V gene TRBV29-1 combines with J gene TRBJ1-3, with D unresolved. This CDR3 region has 13 residues. Trimming left V 7 bases short and J 1 base short, with 11 bases between. The germline V gene has CDR1 SQVTM and CDR2 ANQGSEA. CDR3 DNA: TGCAGCGCTACAACAGAGTCTGGAAACACCATATATTTT. This codes for CSATTESGNTIYF.

This chain links TRBV6-5 with TRBJ1-2; D call uncertain. The V gene lost 2 bases and the J gene lost 3 bases, with 7 bases spanning the gap. The CDR3 totals 13 residues. Germline assignment: CDR1 MNHEY and CDR2 SVGAGI. The CDR3 coding sequence is TGTGCCAGCAGTTACGCAGGCGACTATGGCTACACCTTC. Translated, it gives CASSYAGDYGYTF.